The present entry profiles one T cell receptor (beta chain) with its context. Its antigen is not known. PCR used 60 Vbeta primers and 13 Jbeta primers. Data came from immunoSEQ multiplex PCR; TCRdb stores just in-frame clones and leaves some out. The sample consists of approximately 270,000 clones, about four fifths of them appearing once. The germline V and J ends were trimmed by 1 base and 6 bases, with 10 bases remaining between them. CDR1 and CDR2 from the germline V gene are SGHAT and FQNNGV. The CDR3 contains 14 residues. This entry is derived from a study of cytomegalovirus exposure and HLA in healthy donors. General study results and limits: The productive fraction for most TCR beta V segments was about 87% or about 30% in an earlier analysis. TRBV6-2, TRBV6-3 and other indistinguishable V segments were excluded. Listed as cytomegalovirus-associated were 150 or so TCR beta chains. A highly shared variant cluster was judged a likely technical artifact.

The sequence was obtained from a girl aged 2-9 years in good health and CMV-seronegative. Sequencing used PBMCs. The chain recombines TRBV11-2 with TRBJ2-1; possible D gene TRBD2, 6 bases. CDR3 sequence: CASSLGRGLNEQFF. CDR3 bases: TGTGCCAGCAGCTTAGGGCGGGGCCTCAATGAGCAGTTCTTC.